Sequencing of this TCR beta chain was carried out in a study of T cells in Graves' hyperthyroidism and ophthalmopathy. Across the study: Prior to any treatment, at the point of initial diagnosis, peripheral blood was collected. Overall study findings and caveats: Clonotypes that were expanded in thyroid above 0.001 mostly appeared in blood too.

This clonotype was found a few times. What it binds is unknown. In the ophthalmopathy cohort, Clinical Activity Score was at least 3, NOSPECS grade at least 4, and duration under 3 months. Exclusions: uncontrolled infection, other autoimmune disease, pregnancy, lactation. The CDR3 loop spans 16 amino acids. V was pared by 0 bases and J by 9 bases, with 10 bases of the junction left unmatched. Germline-derived CDR1 and CDR2 are LNHNV and YYDKDF (reference sequence). Using RNA transcripts as the source, TCR beta CDR3 regions were amplified. When the TCR CDR3 underwent first-round RT-PCR, the HTBI primer set was used. TCRdb reanalysed the multiplex PCR reads using MiXCR and keeps one entry per CDR3 protein. Among 500,000 to 750,000 distinct CDR3 sequences, 14% were seen once, and the ten largest hold less than 9%.

This TCR came from a woman younger than 35 with Graves' ophthalmopathy. Sequencing was carried out using blood. The genes are TRBV15 and TRBJ2-1, with 8 bases matching TRBD2. The CDR3 is CATSRDIRREGVEQFF. Written as DNA, the CDR3 is TGTGCCACCAGCAGAGATATTCGCCGGGAGGGAGTTGAGCAGTTCTTC.